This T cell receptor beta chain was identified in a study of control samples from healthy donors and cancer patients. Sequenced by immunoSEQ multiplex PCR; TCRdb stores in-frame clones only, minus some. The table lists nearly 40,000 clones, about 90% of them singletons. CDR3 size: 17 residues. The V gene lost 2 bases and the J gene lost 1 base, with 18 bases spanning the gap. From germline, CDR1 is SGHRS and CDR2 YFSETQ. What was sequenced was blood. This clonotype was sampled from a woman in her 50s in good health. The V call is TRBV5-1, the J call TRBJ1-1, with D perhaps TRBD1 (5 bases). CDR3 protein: CASSFSTGEGPNTEAFF. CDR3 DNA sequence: TGCGCCAGCAGCTTCTCAACCGGAGAGGGGCCGAACACTGAAGCTTTCTTT.